This entry lists 17 T cell receptor beta chains sequenced from one sample in a study of cytomegalovirus exposure and HLA in healthy donors. The PCR made use of 60 Vbeta and 13 Jbeta primers. Libraries were prepared by immunoSEQ multiplex PCR; TCRdb keeps only in-frame clonotypes and omits some of them. The sample has over 100,000 clones, about three quarters seen once. Sequences were obtained from PBMCs. These receptors originate from a woman in her late teens or twenties in good health and CMV-seropositive.

The chain recombines TRBV4-1 with TRBJ1-5; D is uncertain. Germline V gives CDR1 MGHRA, CDR2 YSYEKL. The germline V and J ends were trimmed by 1 base and 7 bases, with 11 bases remaining between them. The CDR3 length is 14 residues. The CDR3 loop reads CASSQVAGGQPQHF. The CDR3 DNA is TGCGCCAGCAGCCAAGTGGCAGGTGGCCAGCCCCAGCATTTT.

V and J are TRBV4-1 and TRBJ2-1; D possibly corresponds to TRBD2 (6 bases). Germline lookup yields CDR1 MGHRA and CDR2 YSYEKL. CDR3 length equals 15 residues. V lost 4 bases, J lost 5 bases, and 15 bases lay in between. CDR3 DNA: TGCGCCAGCAGCCCGCGACTAGTATCCGACAATGAGCAGTTCTTC. Amino acid sequence: CASSPRLVSDNEQFF.

V usage is TRBV27 and J usage is TRBJ1-1; 7 bases are a match to TRBD1. The length of the CDR3 is 14 residues. Germline V CDR1 and CDR2: MNHEY, SMNVEV (reference sequence). V lost 5 bases, J lost 5 bases, and 8 bases stayed unmatched. The CDR3 is CASSLTGVGTEAFF. As DNA, the CDR3 is TGTGCCAGCAGTCTCACAGGGGTAGGGACTGAAGCTTTCTTT.

This rearrangement joins TRBV4-1 to TRBJ2-1; 14 nucleotides agree with TRBD2. Germline V gene lookup returns CDR1 MGHRA and CDR2 YSYEKL. The J segment lost 5 bases and the V segment lost 2 bases, leaving 11 bases of the junction unmatched. This CDR3 comprises 19 residues. CDR3: CASSQTAGTSGRVNNEQFF. The CDR3 DNA is TGCGCCAGCAGCCAAACGGCCGGGACTAGCGGGAGAGTTAACAATGAGCAGTTCTTC.

This rearrangement joins TRBV10-3 to TRBJ2-2, with no clear D. V was pared by 8 bases and J by 1 base, with 11 bases between. This CDR3 spans 14 amino acids. The germline gives CDR1 ENHRY, CDR2 SYGVKD. DNA for the CDR3: TGTGCCATCGGTCCGGCAGGGAACACCGGGGAGCTGTTTTTT. Translating gives CAIGPAGNTGELFF.

The chain has TRBV18 and TRBJ1-5; D possibly corresponds to TRBD1 (5 bases). Between the trimmed V and J ends, which lost 0 bases and 7 bases, there was a span of 16 bases. In germline, CDR1 is KGHSH, CDR2 LQKENI. The CDR3 runs to 16 residues. The CDR3 nucleotides read TGTGCCAGCTCACCACCGGGGCGACAGTTTCAGCAGCCCCAGCATTTT. Translating gives CASSPPGRQFQQPQHF.

CDR3 sequence: CASSLSNSDTQYF. Here the CDR3 DNA reads TGCGCCAGCAGCTTGTCTAATTCGGATACGCAGTATTTT. The V and J genes are TRBV5-1 and TRBJ2-3; D unresolved. There are 13 residues in the CDR3. The germline V gene has CDR1 SGHRS and CDR2 YFSETQ. V was trimmed by 1 base and J by 6 bases, leaving 9 bases between them.

The rearrangement links TRBV19 to TRBJ2-7; TRBD2 matches at 7 bases. Germline-derived CDR1 and CDR2 are LNHDA and SQIVND (reference sequence). V dropped 4 bases and J dropped 2; count of bases not matched to a gene: 8. CDR3 size: 15 residues. Here the CDR3 reads CASSTPGLSAYEQYF. In DNA form, the CDR3 reads TGTGCCAGTAGTACCCCGGGACTATCTGCCTACGAGCAGTACTTC.

The V call is TRBV29-1, the J call TRBJ2-2, with a possible D match to TRBD2 (5 bases). The V gene's germline CDR1 is SQVTM and CDR2 ANQGSEA. This CDR3 has 14 residues. The germline V and J ends were trimmed by 6 bases and 3 bases, with 14 bases remaining between them. CDR3 nucleotide sequence: TGCAGCGTCCCGCATCCCGGGGACACCGGGGAGCTGTTTTTT. Encoded protein: CSVPHPGDTGELFF.

The chain couples TRBV5-1 to TRBJ2-5; the D gene is possibly TRBD1 (5 bases). Trimming shortened V by 3 bases and J by 4 bases, and 19 bases separated the two germline ends. Per the germline V gene, CDR1 is SGHRS and CDR2 is YFSETQ. CDR3 length equals 16 residues. The CDR3 loop is CASSSTGTGSGETQYF. The CDR3 DNA is TGCGCCAGCAGCTCGACCGGTACAGGTTCCGGAGAGACCCAGTACTTC.

As to this clone: At the DNA level, this CDR3 is encoded by other sequences in the same sample as well. The J gene is TRBJ1-2, the V gene TRBV12-5; TRBD1 matches 7 bases. The CDR3 runs to 14 residues. Trimming took 3 bases from V and 3 from J; bases not matched to a gene: 4. Germline lookup yields CDR1 LGHNT and CDR2 FRNRAP. The CDR3 sequence is CASGLTGEDYGYTF. For the CDR3, the DNA is TGTGCTAGTGGTTTAACAGGGGAGGACTATGGCTACACCTTC.

This chain connects TRBV5-1 to TRBJ2-2; D may be TRBD2 (6 bases). Germline V lookup: CDR1 SGHRS, CDR2 YFSETQ. The CDR3 has 15 residues. This CDR3 is CATSPSGDAWGELFF. The CDR3 region has the DNA TGCGCGACCAGCCCCTCGGGGGACGCGTGGGGGGAGCTGTTTTTT.

The chain employs TRBV7-8 and TRBJ2-2, with a tentative D call TRBD2 (6 bases). The germline CDR1 and CDR2 sequences are SGHVS and FQNEAQ. Trimming took off 0 bases at V and 2 bases at J, with 16 bases between the two ends. The CDR3 covers 18 residues. CDR3 sequence reads: CASSLASSGPLNTGELFF. As DNA, the CDR3 is TGTGCCAGCAGCTTAGCGTCCAGCGGGCCACTCAACACCGGGGAGCTGTTTTTT.

This clone appeared a few times. The chain links TRBV27 to TRBJ2-7, with 11 bases matching TRBD2. This CDR3 contains 14 residues. V gave up 3 bases and J gave up 3 bases; unmatched junction bases: 1. CDR1 MNHEY and CDR2 SMNVEV come from the germline V gene (reference sequence). The DNA for the CDR3 is TGTGCCAGCAGTTTGGGACTAGCGGTCTACGAGCAGTACTTC. Translated: CASSLGLAVYEQYF.

The chain is built from TRBV5-4 and TRBJ2-6; perhaps TRBD2 as D (6 bases). V lost 6 bases, J lost 0 bases, and 19 bases lay in between. Germline assignment: CDR1 SGHNT and CDR2 YYREEE (reference sequence). This CDR3 is built from 18 residues. CDR3 coding DNA: TGTGCCAGCATCAGGAGGGGCAGCGCTAGCTCTGGGGCCAACGTCCTGACTTTC. Protein: CASIRRGSASSGANVLTF. The whole variable domain, remainder taken from reference TRBV5-4 and TRBJ2-6, is ETGVTQSPTHLIKTRGQQVTLRCSSQSGHNTVSWYQQALGQGPQFIFQYYREEENGRGNFPPRFSGLQFPNYSSELNVNALELDDSALYLCASIRRGSASSGANVLTFGAGSRLTVL.

This clone was observed a handful of times. V usage is TRBV13 and J usage is TRBJ2-7, with 12 bases matching TRBD2. The germline V gene has CDR1 PRHDT and CDR2 FYEKMQ (reference sequence). This CDR3 has 19 residues. V was clipped by 3 bases and J by 1 base; unmatched bases: 13. For the CDR3, the DNA is TGTGCCAGCAGCTTTATGTCTAGCGGGAGGGCCCAAGTTTCCTACGAGCAGTACTTC. It specifies CASSFMSSGRAQVSYEQYF.

This sequence joins TRBV7-8 and TRBJ2-1, with TRBD2 matching 8 bases. V lost 5 bases and J lost 8; bases outside the gene matches: 14. CDR1 and CDR2 from the germline V gene are SGHVS and FQNEAQ. This CDR3 is built from 16 residues. The CDR3 nucleotides are TGTGCCAGCAGCCCACGGTCGGTAGCGGGACTTGATGAGCAGTTCTTC. It codes for CASSPRSVAGLDEQFF.